Presented here are 25 T cell receptor beta chains from one specimen sequenced in a study of cytomegalovirus exposure and HLA in healthy donors. Amplification used 60 Vbeta primers and 13 Jbeta primers. Produced via immunoSEQ multiplex PCR; TCRdb's table is partial and in-frame only. The sample has 55,000 to 80,000 clones, roughly 71% seen once. The source material was PBMCs. These receptors originate from a man between 65 and 85 years old in good health and CMV-seronegative.

Here the CDR3 DNA reads TGTGCCAGCAGCTCGCACGTCGGGAGGGCCGGAGATACGCAGTATTTT. Translation: CASSSHVGRAGDTQYF. The gene calls are TRBV7-2 and TRBJ2-3; TRBD2 aligns across 8 bases. This CDR3 region has 16 residues. V lost 4 bases to trimming and J lost 5 bases; unmatched junction nucleotides: 11. Germline CDR1 is SGHTA and CDR2 is FQGNSA.

The rearrangement joins TRBV5-1 to TRBJ2-1; TRBD2 might be the D (6 bases). The V and J ends lost 1 base and 8 bases respectively, with 10 bases between them. CDR3 length equals 13 residues. Germline V gene sequence: CDR1 SGHRS, CDR2 YFSETQ. Written as DNA, the CDR3 is TGCGCCAGCAGCTTGTGGACTACCGATGAGCAGTTCTTC. It specifies CASSLWTTDEQFF. Complete variable domain (other parts from reference TRBV5-1 and TRBJ2-1): KAGVTQTPRYLIKTRGQQVTLSCSPISGHRSVSWYQQTPGQGLQFLFEYFSETQRNKGNFPGRFSGRQFSNSRSEMNVSTLELGDSALYLCASSLWTTDEQFFGPGTRLTVL.

The chain joins TRBV5-6 to TRBJ2-5; the D is unclear. Germline CDR1 and CDR2: SGHDT and YYEEEE. V lost 0 bases to trimming and J lost 1 base, with 10 bases between them. This CDR3 region has 15 residues. The chain's CDR3 is CASSLVRRAQETQYF. In DNA form, the CDR3 reads TGTGCCAGCAGCTTGGTACGGAGAGCCCAAGAGACCCAGTACTTC.

The chain carries TRBV28 and TRBJ1-5; D remains unclear. V gave up 5 bases and J gave up 2 bases, with 13 bases separating them. This CDR3 is built from 15 residues. Germline lookup yields CDR1 MDHEN and CDR2 SYDVKM. CDR3 loop: CASSPTGSGNQPQHF. The DNA of the CDR3 is TGTGCCAGCAGTCCTACGGGATCGGGCAATCAGCCCCAGCATTTT.

The CDR3 coding sequence is TGTGCCAGCAGCTCCTACAGGGGGCCCTACGAGCAGTACTTC. Its translation: CASSSYRGPYEQYF. V is TRBV7-9 and J is TRBJ2-5, with TRBD1 identical over 9 bases. The better agreement between TRBJ2-7 and the DNA end casts doubt on the J call. The CDR3 runs to 14 residues. Germline-derived CDR1 and CDR2 are SEHNR and FQNEAQ (reference sequence).

The J gene is TRBJ2-1, the V gene TRBV18; tentative D call: TRBD2 (6 bases). Germline V gives CDR1 KGHSH, CDR2 LQKENI. Trimming took 6 bases from V and 10 from J, leaving 19 bases between them. This CDR3 has 14 amino acids. CDR3 residues: CASSNQSRGIEQFF. In nucleotides, the CDR3 is TGTGCCAGCTCGAACCAATCTCGCGGGATCGAGCAGTTCTTC. Supplemented by reference TRBV18 and TRBJ2-1, the full variable domain reads NAGVMQNPRHLVRRRGQEARLRCSPMKGHSHVYWYRQLPEEGLKFMVYLQKENIIDESGMPKERFSAEFPKEGPSILRIQQVVRGDSAAYFCASSNQSRGIEQFFGPGTRLTVL.

The rearrangement uses TRBV13 and TRBJ2-7, with TRBD1 as a possible D gene (5 bases). The germline gives CDR1 PRHDT, CDR2 FYEKMQ (reference sequence). The CDR3 is made up of 14 amino acids. Trimming removed 5 bases at V and 6 bases at J, with 17 bases between. In nucleotides, the CDR3 is TGTGCCAGCAGCGTTGACAGATTGGGCGGCGAGCAGTACTTC. It encodes CASSVDRLGGEQYF.

This clone turned up a few times. This chain uses TRBV28 with TRBJ2-5, with TRBD2 as a possible D gene (6 bases). Germline V gene lookup returns CDR1 MDHEN and CDR2 SYDVKM. Trimming shortened V by 6 bases and J by 4 bases, and 15 bases separated the two germline ends. The CDR3 spans 14 residues. The CDR3 region is CASSRDSELETQYF. Here the CDR3 DNA reads TGTGCCAGCAGCCGGGACTCCGAGCTAGAGACCCAGTACTTC.

The V call is TRBV6-1, the J call TRBJ1-6; D unclear. The CDR3 is 16 amino acids. V dropped 2 bases and J dropped 11 bases, with 19 bases sitting between them. Germline-derived CDR1 and CDR2 are MNHNS and SASEGT. CDR3 in amino acids: CASSETPSRLGAPLHF. The CDR3 DNA reads as TGTGCCAGCAGTGAAACCCCCTCACGGCTCGGGGCACCCCTCCACTTT.

This clone was seen more than once but under ten times. The rearrangement uses TRBV6-1 and TRBJ1-1; a possible D gene is TRBD1 (6 bases). The ends were cut back, 2 bases at V and 1 base at J, with 11 bases in the middle. Germline V lookup: CDR1 MNHNS, CDR2 SASEGT. This CDR3 is 15 amino acids long. CDR3 coding DNA: TGTGCCAGCAGTGAAAACAGGGACGGGAACACTGAAGCTTTCTTT. As protein: CASSENRDGNTEAFF.

The chain couples TRBV19 to TRBJ2-3, with a possible D match to TRBD1 (5 bases). Germline V CDR1 and CDR2: LNHDA, SQIVND (reference sequence). Deletions cut 7 bases from V and 2 bases from J, with 19 bases between. The CDR3 is 16 amino acids. The CDR3 here is CASNDRPIGSTDTQYF. CDR3 nucleotides: TGTGCCAGTAACGACAGACCGATAGGTTCCACAGATACGCAGTATTTT.

This clone has only a few counts. This chain links TRBV6-1 with TRBJ2-7; 9 positions agree with TRBD1. The CDR3 extends over 13 amino acids. Per germline, CDR1 MNHNS and CDR2 SASEGT. The V and J ends lost 6 bases and 7 bases, in that order; junction bases with no gene match: 7. The CDR3 DNA is TGTGCCAGCAGCCGGACAGGGGTGAGGGAGCAGTACTTC. This codes for CASSRTGVREQYF.

The rearrangement links TRBV7-8 to TRBJ2-2, with 10 bases matching TRBD2. The germline V gene has CDR1 SGHVS and CDR2 FQNEAQ. Germline trimming cut 5 bases from V and 2 bases from J; bases unmatched to any gene: 2. The CDR3 is 15 amino acids. Written as DNA, the CDR3 is TGTGCCAGCAGCGGGACTAGCGTAAACACCGGGGAGCTGTTTTTT. Its protein is CASSGTSVNTGELFF.

The rearrangement joins TRBV5-4 to TRBJ2-7; no definite D call. The germline V gene has CDR1 SGHNT and CDR2 YYREEE (reference sequence). CDR3 size: 15 residues. Trimming pared 4 bases from V and 5 bases from J, leaving 19 bases between. The CDR3 DNA sequence: TGTGCCAGCAGCATTTTCCTCGGTTCTCTCCACGAGCAGTACTTC. Its protein is CASSIFLGSLHEQYF.

This chain links TRBV14 with TRBJ2-3; 11 bases map to TRBD2. After removal of 2 bases from V and 5 bases from J, the junction contained 9 bases not matched to a gene. The CDR3 extends over 17 amino acids. Germline CDR1 reads SGHDN; CDR2 reads FVKESK. The CDR3 bases are TGTGCCAGCAGCCAAAATCCCCTAGCGGGGGGAGGAGATACGCAGTATTTT. This encodes CASSQNPLAGGGDTQYF. Full variable domain (remainder filled in from reference TRBV14 and TRBJ2-3): EAGVTQFPSHSVIEKGQTVTLRCDPISGHDNLYWYRRVMGKEIKFLLHFVKESKQDESGMPNNRFLAERTGGTYSTLKVQPAELEDSGVYFCASSQNPLAGGGDTQYFGPGTRLTVL.

This chain connects TRBV4-3 to TRBJ2-6; TRBD2 agrees at 7 bases. The junction had 3 bases not matched to a gene; V was cut back by 0 bases and J by 4 bases. The CDR3 covers 16 residues. Germline V lookup: CDR1 LGHNA, CDR2 YSLEER. The CDR3: CASSQDAGAGANVLTF. Written as DNA, the CDR3 is TGCGCCAGCAGCCAAGACGCGGGAGCGGGGGCCAACGTCCTGACTTTC.

The chain couples TRBV6-1 to TRBJ1-2; D gene ambiguous. The V and J ends lost 3 bases and 0 bases respectively, with 8 bases between them. The CDR3 sequence is 14 residues long. Germline lookup yields CDR1 MNHNS and CDR2 SASEGT. CDR3 protein: CASSDRLSNYGYTF. Written as DNA, the CDR3 is TGTGCCAGCAGTGACAGACTCTCTAACTATGGCTACACCTTC.

The chain joins TRBV7-9 to TRBJ2-5; tentatively, D is TRBD1 (5 bases). Germline CDR1 is SEHNR and CDR2 is FQNEAQ (reference sequence). This CDR3 has 15 residues. The V end was cut by 3 bases, the J end by 1 base, with 12 bases between. The CDR3 region has the DNA TGTGCCAGCAGCTTCCCAGGGTTGGGCCAAGAGACCCAGTACTTC. It specifies CASSFPGLGQETQYF.

V and J are TRBV5-8 and TRBJ2-2, with TRBD2 as a possible D gene (5 bases). Trimming left V 4 bases short and J 1 base short, with 14 bases between. CDR3 length equals 16 residues. Germline-derived CDR1 and CDR2 are SGHTS and YDEGEE. The CDR3 DNA is TGTGCCAGCAGCCTCGGACTGGAGGTGAACACCGGGGAGCTGTTTTTT. It is translated as CASSLGLEVNTGELFF.

The rearrangement links TRBV28 to TRBJ1-4, with D perhaps matching TRBD1 (6 bases). Germline lookup yields CDR1 MDHEN and CDR2 SYDVKM. This CDR3 has 14 residues. V was clipped by 6 bases and J by 8 bases, with 16 bases between them. This CDR3 is CASRSGAAEEKLFF. The CDR3 DNA follows: TGTGCCAGCAGGTCAGGGGCCGCGGAGGAAAAACTGTTTTTT. Looking up the rest from reference TRBV28 and TRBJ1-4 gives the full variable domain: DVKVTQSSRYLVKRTGEKVFLECVQDMDHENMFWYRQDPGLGLRLIYFSYDVKMKEKGDIPEGYSVSREKKERFSLILESASTNQTSMYLCASRSGAAEEKLFFGSGTQLSVL.

The chain joins TRBV6-5 to TRBJ2-7; D is uncertain. The germline gives CDR1 MNHEY, CDR2 SVGAGI. V shed 10 bases and J shed 4 bases, with 23 bases lying between them. The CDR3 totals 15 residues. The CDR3 nucleotides read TGTGCCACCCAAGCCATGCCCCTTTCTCCTTACGAGCAGTACTTC. Translating gives CATQAMPLSPYEQYF.

The sample holds one count of this clone. The V and J genes are TRBV7-2 and TRBJ1-1; possible D gene TRBD1, 6 bases. The V end lost 5 bases, the J end lost 0 bases, and 19 bases lay between the germline ends. The CDR3 runs to 17 residues. Per germline, CDR1 SGHTA and CDR2 FQGNSA. The CDR3 nucleotides read TGTGCCAGCAGCCCGTTGGGGGGGCTCGGAATGAACACTGAAGCTTTCTTT. Translation gives CASSPLGGLGMNTEAFF.

This chain uses TRBV5-4 with TRBJ2-1; no clear D gene. Deletions cut 0 bases from V and 5 bases from J, with 6 bases between. Germline V gene lookup returns CDR1 SGHNT and CDR2 YYREEE (reference sequence). This CDR3 has 13 residues. CDR3 nucleotides: TGTGCCAGCAGCTTGGCAGTGAACAATGAGCAGTTCTTC. Its translation: CASSLAVNNEQFF.

Here the CDR3 DNA reads TGTGCCAGCAGCCCCAGAGCCGGGACAGGGAGGAATTCACCCCTCCACTTT. Translating gives CASSPRAGTGRNSPLHF. The chain is built from TRBV11-2 and TRBJ1-6, with 9 nucleotides matching TRBD1. Germline CDR1 SGHAT, CDR2 FQNNGV. V gave up 5 bases and J gave up 7 bases; unmatched junction bases: 12. This CDR3 has 17 amino acids.

This clone has more than one count but fewer than ten. The CDR3 bases are TGTGCTAGTGGTTTTACCCGGGGGGGCGAGTCCTACGAGCAGTACTTC. Translation gives CASGFTRGGESYEQYF. The rearrangement uses TRBV12-5 and TRBJ2-7, with 8 positions matching TRBD2. From germline, CDR1 is LGHNT and CDR2 FRNRAP. The CDR3 consists of 16 residues. With V trimmed by 3 bases and J by 1 base, 8 bases remained unmatched.